Listed below are T cell receptor beta chains from one sample, sequenced in a study of regulatory T cells in long-lasting Graves disease. Each CDR3 protein gets one entry after TCRdb re-called the multiplex PCR reads with MiXCR. Among about half a million distinct CDR3 sequences listed, 12% were seen once. This same sample was also taken into another study, of T cells in Graves' hyperthyroidism and ophthalmopathy.

Source: peripheral blood mononuclear cells (PBMCs), taken at new diagnosis, from a patient treated with antithyroid drugs. The receptor source for this set is a woman in her 30s with Graves disease. CDR3s include the opening cysteine and the closing phenylalanine or tryptophan. A D gene is named only where the DNA matches it firmly. The listing skips clone size in some rows; elsewhere it reads once, few, many or a size class.

d_gene,v_gene,j_gene,abundance,CDR3aa,CDR3nt
TRBD1,TRBV20-1,TRBJ1-1,-,CSAKEPGQQNTEAFF,TGCAGTGCTAAAGAGCCGGGACAGCAAAACACTGAAGCTTTCTTT
TRBD1,TRBV7-2,TRBJ2-7,many,CASSLRQGIRYEQYF,TGTGCCAGCAGCCTCCGACAGGGGATACGCTACGAGCAGTACTTC
-,TRBV28,TRBJ1-1,-,CASMTAHTEAFF,TGTGCCAGCATGACAGCTCACACTGAAGCTTTCTTT
-,TRBV20-1,TRBJ1-4,few,CSAPIRGRWEKLFF,TGCAGTGCCCCAATCCGCGGGCGGTGGGAAAAACTGTTTTTT
TRBD1,TRBV18,TRBJ1-2,many,CASSPLDRRGYGYTF,TGTGCCAGCTCACCTCTGGACAGGAGGGGCTATGGCTACACCTTC
TRBD1,TRBV2,TRBJ1-4,many,CASSEGSRGQEKLFF,TGTGCCAGCAGTGAAGGAAGCAGGGGGCAAGAAAAACTGTTTTTT
-,TRBV6-1,TRBJ2-4,many,CASSEAPGSTSDIQYF,TGTGCCAGCAGTGAAGCTCCGGGGTCGACAAGCGACATTCAGTACTTC
-,TRBV7-9,TRBJ1-5,many,CASSLTQGNQPQHF,TGTGCCAGCAGCCTCACACAGGGAAATCAGCCCCAGCATTTT
-,TRBV27,TRBJ1-2,many,CASSWVKGGTANYGYTF,TGTGCCAGCAGTTGGGTCAAGGGGGGTACGGCGAACTATGGCTACACCTTC
-,TRBV30,TRBJ2-3,few,CAWSPDAGVDTQYF,TGTGCCTGGAGTCCCGACGCTGGGGTAGATACGCAGTATTTT
-,TRBV20-1,TRBJ2-4,-,CSAREYSGTKKNIQYF,TGCAGTGCTAGAGAGTATAGCGGCACCAAGAAAAACATTCAGTACTTC
TRBD2,TRBV4-1,TRBJ2-7,-,CASSQETSGRTYEQYF,TGCGCCAGCAGCCAAGAAACTAGCGGGAGGACCTACGAGCAGTACTTC
-,TRBV18,TRBJ1-3,few,CASSPLRAGSSGNTIYF,TGTGCCAGCTCACCACTGAGGGCAGGGAGCTCTGGAAACACCATATATTTT
-,TRBV7-9,TRBJ2-3,many,CASSLANPTDTQYF,TGTGCCAGCAGCCTGGCGAATCCCACAGATACGCAGTATTTT
TRBD1,TRBV12-3/TRBV12-4,TRBJ2-2,many,CASSLGGTGGNTGELFF,TGTGCCAGCAGTTTAGGTGGGACAGGGGGTAACACCGGGGAGCTGTTTTTT
-,TRBV7-9,TRBJ1-6,many,CASSTTGSLDGTLHF,TGTGCCAGCAGCACTACCGGGTCCTTAGACGGAACCCTCCACTTT
-,TRBV20-1,TRBJ2-1,many,CSASLAIRPNQQFF,TGCAGTGCTAGCTTGGCCATCCGGCCAAATCAGCAGTTCTTC
-,TRBV11-2,TRBJ1-2,-,CASSRNPALGLSYGYTF,TGTGCCAGCAGCCGAAATCCAGCGTTAGGCCTCAGCTATGGCTACACCTTC
-,TRBV6-2/TRBV6-3,TRBJ2-5,few,CASRPGPFWGETQYF,TGTGCCAGCAGACCAGGCCCCTTCTGGGGAGAGACCCAGTACTTC
-,TRBV4-2,TRBJ1-5,many,CASSQSFYSNQPQHF,TGTGCCAGCAGCCAATCCTTTTATAGCAATCAGCCCCAGCATTTT
-,TRBV20-1,TRBJ2-4,many,CSARDQGWWPKNIQYF,TGCAGTGCTAGAGATCAGGGTTGGTGGCCAAAAAACATTCAGTACTTC
-,TRBV7-2,TRBJ1-5,many,CASGSNQPQHF,TGTGCCAGCGGGTCGAATCAGCCCCAGCATTTT
-,TRBV27,TRBJ2-1,many,CASSVRSLANEQFF,TGTGCCAGCAGTGTTAGGTCACTGGCGAATGAGCAGTTCTTC
TRBD1,TRBV10-3,TRBJ2-7,many,CAISGRDSTYEQYF,TGTGCCATCAGTGGAAGGGACAGCACCTACGAGCAGTACTTC
-,TRBV4-1,TRBJ1-2,-,CASSQDPGSRYGYTF,TGCGCCAGCAGCCAAGATCCTGGCAGTCGCTATGGCTACACCTTC
-,TRBV7-9,TRBJ2-7,many,CASSGGGGRYYEQYF,TGTGCCAGCAGCGGGGGAGGTGGTCGATACTACGAGCAGTACTTC
-,TRBV30,TRBJ1-1,many,CAWSQQSHTEAFF,TGTGCCTGGAGTCAACAGAGCCACACTGAAGCTTTCTTT
-,TRBV6-1,TRBJ2-3,few,CASAMGRGVTDTQYF,TGTGCCTCAGCGATGGGAAGGGGGGTTACAGATACGCAGTATTTT
-,TRBV18,TRBJ1-2,-,CASTGLSYGYTF,TGTGCCAGCACGGGACTAAGCTATGGCTACACCTTC
-,TRBV6-1,TRBJ2-6,many,CASSPTSGAGANVLTF,TGTGCCAGCAGCCCTACCTCCGGGGCAGGGGCCAACGTCCTGACTTTC
-,TRBV12-3/TRBV12-4,TRBJ1-5,many,CASRGGGSLEPQHF,TGTGCCAGTCGCGGGGGAGGGTCTTTGGAGCCCCAGCATTTT
-,TRBV12-3/TRBV12-4,TRBJ2-2,many,CASSFAGTGELFF,TGTGCCAGCAGTTTTGCGGGGACCGGGGAGCTGTTTTTT
-,TRBV12-3/TRBV12-4,TRBJ1-1,many,CASSGQTNTEAFF,TGTGCCAGCAGCGGACAGACGAACACTGAAGCTTTCTTT
-,TRBV5-1,TRBJ1-6,few,CASSLRYNSPLHF,TGCGCCAGCAGCTTACGCTATAATTCACCCCTCCACTTT
-,TRBV18,TRBJ2-5,many,CASSPRTTETQYF,TGTGCCAGCTCACCCCGGACCACTGAGACCCAGTACTTC
-,TRBV3-1,TRBJ2-2,-,CASSQSARRYTGELFF,TGTGCCAGCAGCCAGTCGGCGCGACGGTACACCGGGGAGCTGTTTTTT
TRBD2,TRBV13,TRBJ2-7,-,CASSSTGTKTYEQYF,TGTGCCAGCAGCAGCACCGGGACTAAAACTTACGAGCAGTACTTC
-,TRBV29-1,TRBJ1-5,-,CSVMGGQGQPQHF,TGCAGCGTTATGGGGGGGCAGGGGCAGCCCCAGCATTTT
-,TRBV28,TRBJ1-1,many,CASSPRSGTGMNTEAFF,TGTGCCAGCAGTCCCCGGAGCGGGACGGGGATGAACACTGAAGCTTTCTTT
-,TRBV9,TRBJ1-2,-,CASSTTGTGYGYTF,TGTGCCAGCAGCACGACCGGGACCGGGTATGGCTACACCTTC
-,TRBV18,TRBJ1-1,-,CASSKDILEAFF,TGTGCCAGCTCAAAGGACATCTTGGAAGCTTTCTTT
TRBD1,TRBV15,TRBJ2-7,many,CATSNEGQGSYEQYF,TGTGCCACCAGCAATGAGGGACAGGGCTCGTACGAGCAGTACTTC
TRBD1,TRBV30,TRBJ1-2,many,CAWVRWQGARYGYTF,TGTGCCTGGGTCAGGTGGCAGGGGGCCCGCTATGGCTACACCTTC
TRBD2,TRBV7-2,TRBJ2-1,-,CASSGSGGISNEQFF,TGTGCCAGCAGCGGTAGCGGGGGAATCTCGAATGAGCAGTTCTTC
-,TRBV30,TRBJ1-2,many,CAWSGTRRGFYGYTF,TGTGCCTGGAGTGGGACCCGCAGGGGCTTCTATGGCTACACCTTC
-,TRBV19,TRBJ1-5,few,CASSIRHLRFRGNQPQHF,TGTGCCAGTAGTATAAGACACCTTCGATTCCGCGGCAATCAGCCCCAGCATTTT
-,TRBV3-1,TRBJ2-4,few,CASSQAAWGNIQYF,TGTGCCAGCAGCCAAGCAGCGTGGGGGAACATTCAGTACTTC